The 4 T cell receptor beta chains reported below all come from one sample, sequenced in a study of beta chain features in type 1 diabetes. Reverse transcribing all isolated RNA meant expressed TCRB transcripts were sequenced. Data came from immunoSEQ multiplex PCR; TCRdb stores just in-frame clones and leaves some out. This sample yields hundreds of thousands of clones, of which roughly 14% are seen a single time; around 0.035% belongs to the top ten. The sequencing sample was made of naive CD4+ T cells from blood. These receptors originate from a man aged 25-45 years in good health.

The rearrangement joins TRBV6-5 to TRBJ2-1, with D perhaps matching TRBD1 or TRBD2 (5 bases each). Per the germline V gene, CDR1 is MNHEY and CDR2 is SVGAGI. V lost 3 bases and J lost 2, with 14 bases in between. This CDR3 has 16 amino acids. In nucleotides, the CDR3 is TGTGCCAGCAGTTATGGACTGGGGACCGCCTACAATGAGCAGTTCTTC. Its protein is CASSYGLGTAYNEQFF.

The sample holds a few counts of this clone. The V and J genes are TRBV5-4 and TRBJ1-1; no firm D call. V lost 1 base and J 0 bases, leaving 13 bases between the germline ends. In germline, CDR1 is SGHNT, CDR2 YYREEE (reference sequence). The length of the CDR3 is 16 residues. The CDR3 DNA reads TGTGCCAGCAGCTTGCGGCCCGACCGTATGAACACTGAAGCTTTCTTT. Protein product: CASSLRPDRMNTEAFF.

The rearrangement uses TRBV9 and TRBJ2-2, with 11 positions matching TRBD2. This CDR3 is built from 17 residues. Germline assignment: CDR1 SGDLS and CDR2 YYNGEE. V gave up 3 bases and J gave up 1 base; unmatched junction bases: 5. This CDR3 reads CASSGTGLAGNTGELFF. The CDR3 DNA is TGTGCCAGCAGCGGGACAGGACTAGCGGGGAACACCGGGGAGCTGTTTTTT.

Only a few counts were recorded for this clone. The DNA of the CDR3 is TGTGCCAGCAGCTTAGTCGATACCTACAATGAGCAGTTCTTC. As protein: CASSLVDTYNEQFF. The chain carries TRBV7-9 and TRBJ2-1; D is undetermined. Trimming left V 1 base short and J 2 bases short, with 6 bases between. The CDR3 totals 14 residues. Germline V CDR1 and CDR2: SEHNR, FQNEAQ (reference sequence).